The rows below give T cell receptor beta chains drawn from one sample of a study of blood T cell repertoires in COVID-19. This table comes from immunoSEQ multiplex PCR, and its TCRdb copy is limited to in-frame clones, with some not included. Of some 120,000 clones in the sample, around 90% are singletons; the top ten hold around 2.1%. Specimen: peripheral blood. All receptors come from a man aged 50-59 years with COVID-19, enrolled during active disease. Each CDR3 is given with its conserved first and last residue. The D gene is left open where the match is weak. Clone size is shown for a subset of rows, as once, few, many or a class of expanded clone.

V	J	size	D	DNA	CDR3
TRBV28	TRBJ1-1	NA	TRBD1	TGTGCCAGCAGTTTATACGAGGTCGGGACAGGGAAAGAATTGGGCACTGAAGCTTTCTTT	CASSLYEVGTGKELGTEAFF
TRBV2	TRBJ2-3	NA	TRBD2	TGTGCCAGCAGTGAAGAAGCTAGCGGGATAACAGATACGCAGTATTTT	CASSEEASGITDTQYF
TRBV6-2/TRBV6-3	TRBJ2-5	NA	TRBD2	TGTGCCAGCAGTTCGCGGACTAGCGGGAGAGGGGATTCAAGTGAGACCCAGTACTTC	CASSSRTSGRGDSSETQYF
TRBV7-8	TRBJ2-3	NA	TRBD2	TGTGCCAGCAGCTTGACCGGGACTAGGGATGATACGCAGTATTTT	CASSLTGTRDDTQYF
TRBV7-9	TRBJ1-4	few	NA	TGTGCCAGCAGCTTACCGCAGGGACATTCTAATGAAAAACTGTTTTTT	CASSLPQGHSNEKLFF
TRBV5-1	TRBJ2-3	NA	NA	TGCGCCAGCAGCTCCCTACGAGGAGATACGCAGTATTTT	CASSSLRGDTQYF
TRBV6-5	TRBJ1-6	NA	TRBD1	TGTGCCAGCAGTTCGACAGGGGAAGGATCACCCCTCCACTTT	CASSSTGEGSPLHF
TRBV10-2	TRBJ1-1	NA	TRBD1	TGCGCCAGCCGCGAAAAGGGACAGAGGACTGAAGCTTTCTTT	CASREKGQRTEAFF
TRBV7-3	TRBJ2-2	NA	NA	TGTGCCAGCAGCTTGCTTGGCCCACCCAACACCGGGGAGCTGTTTTTT	CASSLLGPPNTGELFF
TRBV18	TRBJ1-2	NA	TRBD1	TGTGCCAGCTCACCGGGACAGGAGAATGGCTACACCTTC	CASSPGQENGYTF
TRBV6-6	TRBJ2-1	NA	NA	TGTGCCAGCAGTTACTCGACGGAGGGAAGTGAGCAGTTCTTC	CASSYSTEGSEQFF
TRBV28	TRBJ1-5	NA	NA	TGTGCCAGCAGTTTACAGGGAACTCAGCCCCAGCATTTT	CASSLQGTQPQHF
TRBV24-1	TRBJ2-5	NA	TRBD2	TGTGCCACCAGTGGGGGGGGGACCCAGTACTTC	CATSGGGTQYF
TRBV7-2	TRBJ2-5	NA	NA	TGTGCCAGCAGCTTAGCCCCTATGGCGGGGCAAGAGACCCAGTACTTC	CASSLAPMAGQETQYF
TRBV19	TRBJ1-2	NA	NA	TGTGCCAGCACAAATTTCAAGGAGAGCGGGGCCGGCTACACCTTC	CASTNFKESGAGYTF